This T cell receptor beta chain was sequenced during a study of blood T cell repertoires in COVID-19. Looking at the study overall: Acute and convalescent COVID-19 samples came from the United States, Italy and Spain.

The table came from immunoSEQ multiplex PCR; TCRdb's copy has only in-frame clones and leaves some out. The data contain some 290,000 clones, more than 85% of them seen just once; the ten biggest clones take up 3.9%. Cohort assignment relied on participant-reported clinical history. This sequence originates from a woman in her twenties or thirties who had been exposed to COVID-19. The specimen sequenced was PBMCs or T cells enriched from blood (not recorded which).

This CDR3 reads CASTTGYTGELFF. CDR3 bases: TGTGCCAGCACAACAGGCTACACCGGGGAGCTGTTTTTT. The chain is built from TRBV6-6 and TRBJ2-2, with a weak D call TRBD1 (5 bases). The CDR3 consists of 13 residues. Germline CDR1 reads MNHNY; CDR2 reads SVGAGI (reference sequence). Trimming pared 7 bases from V and 3 bases from J, leaving 9 bases between.